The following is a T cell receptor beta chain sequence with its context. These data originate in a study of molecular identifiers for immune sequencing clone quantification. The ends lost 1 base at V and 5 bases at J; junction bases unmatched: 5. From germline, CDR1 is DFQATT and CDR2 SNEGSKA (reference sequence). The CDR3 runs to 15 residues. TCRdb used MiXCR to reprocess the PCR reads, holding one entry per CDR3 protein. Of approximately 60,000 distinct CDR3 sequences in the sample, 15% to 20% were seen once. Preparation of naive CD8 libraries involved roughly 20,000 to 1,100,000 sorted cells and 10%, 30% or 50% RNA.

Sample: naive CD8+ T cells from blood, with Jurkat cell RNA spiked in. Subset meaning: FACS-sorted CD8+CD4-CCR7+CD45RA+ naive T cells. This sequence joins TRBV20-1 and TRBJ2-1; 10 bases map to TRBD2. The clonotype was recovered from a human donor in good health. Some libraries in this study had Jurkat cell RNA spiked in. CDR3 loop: CSARAAGGPHNEQFF. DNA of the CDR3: TGCAGTGCTAGAGCAGCGGGAGGGCCGCACAATGAGCAGTTCTTC.